This T cell receptor beta chain was recovered during a study of naive and memory T cell subsets. Study-level points and caveats: Gini index rose across naive, CM, EM and EMRA in CD4 and CD8. TCR abundance followed a power law differing between naive and memory subsets.

As regards this clonotype: The target antigen is unknown.

The beta constant-region primer was an equimolar mix of two oligonucleotides covering TRBC1 and TRBC2. A 12-nucleotide UMI and the SP2 primer were added to the cDNA 3' end by oligonucleotide ligation. TCRdb passed the UMI-ligation and nested PCR reads through MiXCR, listing each CDR3 protein once. The repertoire has tens of thousands of distinct CDR3 sequences, about an eighth of them found once; the top ten carry approximately 20%. V shed 7 bases, J shed 0 bases, and the junction held 3 bases outside the gene matches. CDR1 is MNHEY, CDR2 SMNVEV, per germline (reference sequence). This CDR3 spans 16 amino acids.

The chain carries TRBV27 and TRBJ2-3; the match to TRBD2 covers 14 bases. The source is a human donor in good health. Source material: effector memory CD4+ T cells from blood. Subset here: effector memory, CD45RA- CD27-. This chain's CDR3 is CASIRTSGRSTDTQYF. The CDR3 region has the DNA TGTGCCAGCATCAGGACTAGCGGGAGGAGCACAGATACGCAGTATTTT.